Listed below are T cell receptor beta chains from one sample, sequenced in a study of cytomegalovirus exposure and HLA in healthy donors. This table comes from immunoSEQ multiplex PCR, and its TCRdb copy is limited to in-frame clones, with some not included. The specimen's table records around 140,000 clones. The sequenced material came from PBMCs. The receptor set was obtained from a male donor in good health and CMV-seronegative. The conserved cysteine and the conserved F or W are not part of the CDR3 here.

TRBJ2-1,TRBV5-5,ASSASGASSDNEQF
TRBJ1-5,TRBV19,ASSQGSGDQPQH
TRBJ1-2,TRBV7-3,ASSLDRAGGYT
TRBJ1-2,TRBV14,ASSQSPRGYT
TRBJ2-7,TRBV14,ASSQAGFASYEQY
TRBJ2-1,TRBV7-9,ASSLALGGGPPSYNEQF
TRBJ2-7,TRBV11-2,ASSLLGVRLAYEQY
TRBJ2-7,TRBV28,ASSLFGQGNSPEQY
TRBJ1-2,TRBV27,ACSSGRDYGYT
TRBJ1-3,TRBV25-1,ASSEPGLDSGNTIY
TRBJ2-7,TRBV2,ASSEGRAGVYEQY
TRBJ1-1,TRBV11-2,ASTVTLDKTDKRNTEAF
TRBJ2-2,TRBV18,ASSRGLAGSNTGELF
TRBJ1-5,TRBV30,AWSKTGQLDQPQH
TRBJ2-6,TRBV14,ASSQDPYGQGAHNVLT
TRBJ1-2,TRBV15,ATSRDLGWQGNGYT
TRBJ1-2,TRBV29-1,SSEGYT
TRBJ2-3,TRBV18,ASSTPFDTQY
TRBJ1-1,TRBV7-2,ASSLARDRGQVDTEAF
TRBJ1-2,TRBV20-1,SARLTRGYT
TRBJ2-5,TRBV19,ASSFQTPAKTQY
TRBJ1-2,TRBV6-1,ASSEDRRGSGYT
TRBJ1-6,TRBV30,AWTSDNSPLH
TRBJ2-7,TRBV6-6,ASSLSQGRTYEQY
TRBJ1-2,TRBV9,ASSGTGLYGYT
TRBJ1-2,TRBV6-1,ASSEANVLGGYT
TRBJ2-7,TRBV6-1,ASGRGPGESHEQY
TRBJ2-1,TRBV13,ASSSQGRGNEQF
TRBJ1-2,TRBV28,ALFRAPYGYT
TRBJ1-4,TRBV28,ASSWTGFNEKLF
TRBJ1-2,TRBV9,ASSVGRGLSGYT
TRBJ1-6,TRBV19,ASTGQQNSPLH
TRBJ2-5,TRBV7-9,ASSHHNPGGETQY
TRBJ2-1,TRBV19,ASSITGTREISYNEQF
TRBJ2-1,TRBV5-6,ASSLGRNEQF
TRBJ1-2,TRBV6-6,AGQTNYGYT
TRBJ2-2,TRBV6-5,ASSYRLAGNTGELF
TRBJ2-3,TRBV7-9,ASSFDRGGDTQY
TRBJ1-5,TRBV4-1,ASSQDLPGGFSNQPQH
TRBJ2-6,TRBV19,ASSSRRTGSGANVLT
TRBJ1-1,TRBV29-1,SVWTQGITEAF
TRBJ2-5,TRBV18,ASSPQGRAETQY
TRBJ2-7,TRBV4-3,ASSQDIQRGRNEQY
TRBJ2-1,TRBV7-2,ASSLGGGINEQF
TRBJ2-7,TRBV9,ASRVGPGSSEQY
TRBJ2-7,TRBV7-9,ASSLVPVGGRLHYEQY
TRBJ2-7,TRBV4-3,ASSHSLSGPSYEQY
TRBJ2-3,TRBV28,ASRPNRGRSTQY
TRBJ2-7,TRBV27,ASSKTSGAPTGYEQY
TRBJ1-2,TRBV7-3,ASSPLPVGGYT
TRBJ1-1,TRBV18,ASSRGDSANTEAF
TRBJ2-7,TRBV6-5,ASRSGLAGSYEQY
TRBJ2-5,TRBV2,ASRRDLQETQY
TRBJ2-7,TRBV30,AWTTSYEQY
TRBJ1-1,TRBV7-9,ASSYDRVGTEAF
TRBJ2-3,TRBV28,ATQTSGRTDTQY
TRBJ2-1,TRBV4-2,ASSQVGVEASYNEQF
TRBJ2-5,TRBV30,AWSPMTLGAREETQY
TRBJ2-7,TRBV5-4,ASSLFQSDYEQY
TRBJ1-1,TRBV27,ASSLGRNTEAF